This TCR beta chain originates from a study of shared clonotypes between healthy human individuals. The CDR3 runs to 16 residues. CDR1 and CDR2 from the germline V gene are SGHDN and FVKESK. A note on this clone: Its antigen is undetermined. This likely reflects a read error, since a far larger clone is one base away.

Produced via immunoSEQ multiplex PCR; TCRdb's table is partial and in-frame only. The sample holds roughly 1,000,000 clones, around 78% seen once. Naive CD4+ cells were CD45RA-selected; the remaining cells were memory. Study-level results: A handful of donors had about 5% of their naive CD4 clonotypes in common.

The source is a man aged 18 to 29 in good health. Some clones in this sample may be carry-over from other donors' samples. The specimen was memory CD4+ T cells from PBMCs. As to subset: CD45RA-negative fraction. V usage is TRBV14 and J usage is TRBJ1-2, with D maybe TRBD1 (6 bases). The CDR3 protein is CASSQTGFGVNYGYIF. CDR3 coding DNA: TGTGCCAGCAGCCAAACAGGGTTTGGCGTGAACTATGGCTACATCTTC.